This record concerns one TCR beta chain sequence. This sample was taken from a study of T cell responses to AZD1222 COVID-19 vaccine. Per germline, CDR1 MNHEY and CDR2 SVGAGI. The CDR3 runs 15 residues. V shed 0 bases, J shed 1 base, and the junction held 3 bases outside the gene matches. Sequenced by immunoSEQ multiplex PCR; TCRdb stores in-frame clones only, minus some. The data contain about 110,000 clones, about 85% of them singletons. This TCR came from an adult who received the AZD1222 COVID-19 vaccine. The V and J genes are TRBV6-5 and TRBJ2-7, with 7 nucleotides matching TRBD1. The source was peripheral blood, collected 28 days after the second AZD1222 dose. CDR3 amino acids: CASSYSTGPSYEQYF. Here the CDR3 DNA reads TGTGCCAGCAGTTACTCGACAGGGCCTTCCTACGAGCAGTACTTC.